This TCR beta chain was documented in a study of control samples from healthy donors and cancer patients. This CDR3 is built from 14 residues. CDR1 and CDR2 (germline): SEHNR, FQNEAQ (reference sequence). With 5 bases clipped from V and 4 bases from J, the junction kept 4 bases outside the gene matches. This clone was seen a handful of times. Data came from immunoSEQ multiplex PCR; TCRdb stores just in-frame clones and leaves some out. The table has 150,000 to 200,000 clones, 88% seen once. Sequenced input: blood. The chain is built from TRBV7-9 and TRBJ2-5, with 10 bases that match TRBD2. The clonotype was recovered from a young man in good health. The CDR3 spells CASSARTSGETQYF. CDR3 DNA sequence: TGTGCCAGCAGCGCAAGGACTAGCGGAGAGACCCAGTACTTC.